Listed below are T cell receptor beta chains from one sample, sequenced in a study of early T cells in non-severe SARS-CoV-2 infection. TCRdb reprocessed the 5' RACE reads via MiXCR and lists one record per CDR3 protein. The table lists fewer than 80,000 distinct CDR3 sequences, roughly an eighth of them singletons. The sample comprised whole blood. The receptors originated from an adult who was a healthcare worker with PCR-confirmed SARS-CoV-2 infection or an uninfected control (not recorded which). Both conserved end residues are part of each CDR3. Fields, in order: clone size, D gene, V gene, J gene, CDR3 DNA, CDR3 protein. The D gene is left open where the match is weak. Clone sizes are given selectively: once, few, many, or a class where the clone is expanded.

clone size: -
D gene: -
V gene: TRBV25-1
J gene: TRBJ2-3
CDR3 DNA: TGTGCCAGCAGTCAATCAGGGGCGAATACGCAGTATTTT
CDR3 protein: CASSQSGANTQYF

clone size: many
D gene: -
V gene: TRBV3-1
J gene: TRBJ2-7
CDR3 DNA: TGTGCCAGCAGCCAAGATGGGCGTTTCTCCTACGAGCAGTACTTC
CDR3 protein: CASSQDGRFSYEQYF

clone size: many
D gene: TRBD2
V gene: TRBV12-3/TRBV12-4
J gene: TRBJ2-5
CDR3 DNA: TGTGCCAGCAGTTTAGCGGATGGGGAGGGTACGAAGACCCAGTACTTC
CDR3 protein: CASSLADGEGTKTQYF

clone size: many
D gene: TRBD1
V gene: TRBV5-4
J gene: TRBJ1-6
CDR3 DNA: TGTGCCAGCAGCTTGGCCGCAGGGGGGAATTCACCCCTCCACTTT
CDR3 protein: CASSLAAGGNSPLHF

clone size: -
D gene: -
V gene: TRBV29-1
J gene: TRBJ1-4
CDR3 DNA: TGCAGCGTTCGGGGGGGTATCGATGAAAAACTGTTTTTT
CDR3 protein: CSVRGGIDEKLFF

clone size: few
D gene: -
V gene: TRBV24-1
J gene: TRBJ2-3
CDR3 DNA: TGTGCCACCAGTAGGGCAAGCGGCGCAGATACGCAGTATTTT
CDR3 protein: CATSRASGADTQYF

clone size: many
D gene: TRBD1
V gene: TRBV5-1
J gene: TRBJ2-1
CDR3 DNA: TGCGCCAGCAGCTGGGGACAGCTGAGCTCCTACAATGAGCAGTTCTTC
CDR3 protein: CASSWGQLSSYNEQFF

clone size: -
D gene: TRBD2
V gene: TRBV24-1
J gene: TRBJ2-3
CDR3 DNA: TGTGCCACCGGAGGAGGAGCGGGAGTTAGGAATACGCAGTATTTT
CDR3 protein: CATGGGAGVRNTQYF

clone size: few
D gene: TRBD2
V gene: TRBV5-4
J gene: TRBJ2-2
CDR3 DNA: TGTGCCAGCAGCCAGGGGCTAGCGGGAATCACCGGGGAGCTGTTTTTT
CDR3 protein: CASSQGLAGITGELFF

clone size: many
D gene: TRBD1
V gene: TRBV2
J gene: TRBJ1-6
CDR3 DNA: TGTGCCAGCAGTGAAGTCGGGACAGAAAATTCACCCCTCCACTTT
CDR3 protein: CASSEVGTENSPLHF

clone size: many
D gene: TRBD2
V gene: TRBV30
J gene: TRBJ2-7
CDR3 DNA: TGTGCCTGGAGTGTAGGCGGGGGCTACGAGCAGTACTTC
CDR3 protein: CAWSVGGGYEQYF

clone size: -
D gene: -
V gene: TRBV7-3
J gene: TRBJ2-5
CDR3 DNA: TGTGCCAGCAGCTGGGGGGACGGACAAGAGACCCAGTACTTC
CDR3 protein: CASSWGDGQETQYF

clone size: -
D gene: -
V gene: TRBV28
J gene: TRBJ1-2
CDR3 DNA: TGTGCCAGCAGTGGGGGACAAGGGGATGGCTACACCTTC
CDR3 protein: CASSGGQGDGYTF

clone size: many
D gene: -
V gene: TRBV7-9
J gene: TRBJ1-1
CDR3 DNA: TGTGCCAGCAGCTCGGCGGAGGGACCCACTGAAGCTTTCTTT
CDR3 protein: CASSSAEGPTEAFF

clone size: -
D gene: -
V gene: TRBV11-1
J gene: TRBJ2-5
CDR3 DNA: TGTGCCAGCAGCGTTAGCGGAGCTGGTGGGGCCCAGTACTTC
CDR3 protein: CASSVSGAGGAQYF

clone size: -
D gene: -
V gene: TRBV6-6
J gene: TRBJ2-7
CDR3 DNA: TGTGCGAGCGCCGAGGCTAGAACTCTATCCGAGTACTTC
CDR3 protein: CASAEARTLSEYF